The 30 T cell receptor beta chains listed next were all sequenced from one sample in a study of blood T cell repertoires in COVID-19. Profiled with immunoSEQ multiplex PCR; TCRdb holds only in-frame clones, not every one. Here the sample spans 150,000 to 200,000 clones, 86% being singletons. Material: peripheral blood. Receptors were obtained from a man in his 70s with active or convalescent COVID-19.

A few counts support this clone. CDR3 DNA: TGTGCCAGCAGCTTAGGTGGACAAACCTCTAACTATGGCTACACCTTC. It codes for CASSLGGQTSNYGYTF. V usage is TRBV7-2 and J usage is TRBJ1-2; D possibly corresponds to TRBD1 (5 bases). Deletions cut 1 base from V and 0 bases from J, with 12 bases between. Germline V gene sequence: CDR1 SGHTA, CDR2 FQGNSA. The CDR3 has 16 residues.

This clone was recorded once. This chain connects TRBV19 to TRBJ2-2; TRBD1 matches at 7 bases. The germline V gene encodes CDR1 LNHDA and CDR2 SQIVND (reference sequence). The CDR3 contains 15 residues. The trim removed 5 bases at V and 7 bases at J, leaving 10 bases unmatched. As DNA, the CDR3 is TGTGCCAGTAGTCCTCGACAGGGTCGACACGGGGAGCTGTTTTTT. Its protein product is CASSPRQGRHGELFF. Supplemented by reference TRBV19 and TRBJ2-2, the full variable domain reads DGGITQSPKYLFRKEGQNVTLSCEQNLNHDAMYWYRQDPGQGLRLIYYSQIVNDFQKGDIAEGYSVSREKKESFPLTVTSAQKNPTAFYLCASSPRQGRHGELFFGEGSRLTVL.

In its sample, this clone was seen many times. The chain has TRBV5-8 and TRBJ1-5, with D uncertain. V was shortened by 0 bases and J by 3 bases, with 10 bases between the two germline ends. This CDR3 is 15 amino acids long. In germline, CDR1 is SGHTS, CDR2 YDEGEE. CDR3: CASSLGQKINQPQHF. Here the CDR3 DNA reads TGTGCCAGCAGCTTGGGGCAGAAAATCAATCAGCCCCAGCATTTT. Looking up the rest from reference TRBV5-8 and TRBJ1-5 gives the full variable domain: EAGVTQSPTHLIKTRGQQATLRCSPISGHTSVYWYQQALGLGLQFLLWYDEGEERNRGNFPPRFSGRQFPNYSSELNVNALELEDSALYLCASSLGQKINQPQHFGDGTRLSIL.

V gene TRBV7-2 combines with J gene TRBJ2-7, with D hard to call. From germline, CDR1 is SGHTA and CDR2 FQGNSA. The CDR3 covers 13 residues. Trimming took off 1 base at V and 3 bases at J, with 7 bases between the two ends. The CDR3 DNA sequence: TGTGCCAGCAGCTTAGAGCGCCTCTACGAGCAGTACTTC. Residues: CASSLERLYEQYF.

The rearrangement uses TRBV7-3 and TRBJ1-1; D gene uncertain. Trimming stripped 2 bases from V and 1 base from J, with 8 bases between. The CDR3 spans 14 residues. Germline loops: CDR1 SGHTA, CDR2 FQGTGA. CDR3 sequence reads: CASSLGSGNTEAFF. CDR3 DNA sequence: TGTGCCAGCAGCTTAGGGAGCGGGAACACTGAAGCTTTCTTT.

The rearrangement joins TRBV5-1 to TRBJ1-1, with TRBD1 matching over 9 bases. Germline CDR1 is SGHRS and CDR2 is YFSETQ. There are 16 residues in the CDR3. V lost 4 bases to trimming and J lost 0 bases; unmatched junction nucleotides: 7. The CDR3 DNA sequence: TGCGCCAGCAGCGTCTCGGACAGGGGATTGAACACTGAAGCTTTCTTT. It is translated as CASSVSDRGLNTEAFF.

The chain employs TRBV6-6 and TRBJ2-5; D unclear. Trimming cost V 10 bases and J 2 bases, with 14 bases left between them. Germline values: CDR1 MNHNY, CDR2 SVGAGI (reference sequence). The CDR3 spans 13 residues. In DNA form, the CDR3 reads TGTGCCACCTCGAAGGAGAATCAAGAGACCCAGTACTTC. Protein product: CATSKENQETQYF.

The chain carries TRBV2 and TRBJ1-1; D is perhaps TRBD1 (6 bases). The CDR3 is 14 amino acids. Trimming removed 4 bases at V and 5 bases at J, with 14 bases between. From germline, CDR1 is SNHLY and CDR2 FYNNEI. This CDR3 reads CASSGTTRGTEAFF. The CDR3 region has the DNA TGTGCCAGCAGTGGGACAACCAGGGGAACTGAAGCTTTCTTT. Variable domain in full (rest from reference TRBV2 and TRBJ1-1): EPEVTQTPSHQVTQMGQEVILRCVPISNHLYFYWYRQILGQKVEFLVSFYNNEISEKSEIFDDQFSVERPDGSNFTLKIRSTKLEDSAMYFCASSGTTRGTEAFFGQGTRLTVV.

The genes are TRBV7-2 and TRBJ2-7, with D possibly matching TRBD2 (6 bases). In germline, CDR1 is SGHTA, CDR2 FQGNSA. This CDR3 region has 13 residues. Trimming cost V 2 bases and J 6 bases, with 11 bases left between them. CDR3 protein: CASSLLEGSEQYF. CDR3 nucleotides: TGTGCCAGCAGCTTATTGGAGGGGTCCGAGCAGTACTTC.

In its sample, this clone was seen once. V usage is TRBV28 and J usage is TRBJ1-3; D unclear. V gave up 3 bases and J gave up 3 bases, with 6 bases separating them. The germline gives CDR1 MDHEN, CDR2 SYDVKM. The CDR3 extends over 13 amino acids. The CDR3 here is CASSLVSGNTIYF. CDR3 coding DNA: TGTGCCAGCAGTTTGGTCAGTGGAAACACCATATATTTT.

In nucleotides, the CDR3 is TGTGCCAGCAGCTTAACCAGACTAGCGGGAGGATCCGAGCAGTACTTC. It translates to CASSLTRLAGGSEQYF. The J gene is TRBJ2-7, the V gene TRBV7-2, with 13 nucleotides matching TRBD2. Per germline, CDR1 SGHTA and CDR2 FQGNSA. Germline trimming cut 2 bases from V and 6 bases from J; bases unmatched to any gene: 7. This CDR3 has 16 amino acids.

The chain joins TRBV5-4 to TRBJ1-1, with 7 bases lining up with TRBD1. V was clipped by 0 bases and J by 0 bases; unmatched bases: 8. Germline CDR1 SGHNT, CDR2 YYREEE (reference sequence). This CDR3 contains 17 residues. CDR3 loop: CASSLDWDSDMNTEAFF. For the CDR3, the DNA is TGTGCCAGCAGCTTGGATTGGGACAGTGACATGAACACTGAAGCTTTCTTT.

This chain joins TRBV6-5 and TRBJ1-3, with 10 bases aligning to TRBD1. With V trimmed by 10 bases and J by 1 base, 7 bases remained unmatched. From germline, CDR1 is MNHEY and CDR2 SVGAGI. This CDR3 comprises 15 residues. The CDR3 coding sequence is TGTGCCACCCAGACAGGGGGCACGTCTGGAAACACCATATATTTT. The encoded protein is CATQTGGTSGNTIYF.

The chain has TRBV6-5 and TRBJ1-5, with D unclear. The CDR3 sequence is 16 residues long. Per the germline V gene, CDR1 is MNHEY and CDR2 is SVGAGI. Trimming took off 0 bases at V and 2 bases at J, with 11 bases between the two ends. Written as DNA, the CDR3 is TGTGCCAGCAGTTACTCGTGGCGGGGTGGCAATCAGCCCCAGCATTTT. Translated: CASSYSWRGGNQPQHF.

The CDR3 reads CATSDGRDPETQYF. CDR3 bases: TGTGCCACCAGTGATGGCAGGGATCCCGAGACCCAGTACTTC. The gene calls are TRBV24-1 and TRBJ2-5, with a tentative D call TRBD1 (5 bases). Looked up from germline, CDR1 is KGHDR and CDR2 is SFDVKD. The CDR3 is 14 residues long. Trimming shortened V by 3 bases and J by 5 bases, and 12 bases separated the two germline ends.

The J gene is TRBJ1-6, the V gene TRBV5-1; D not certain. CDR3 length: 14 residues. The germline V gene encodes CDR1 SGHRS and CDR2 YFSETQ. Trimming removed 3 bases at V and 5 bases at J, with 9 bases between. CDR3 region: CASSSRGDNSPLHF. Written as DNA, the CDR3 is TGCGCCAGCAGCTCTCGGGGAGATAATTCACCCCTCCACTTT.

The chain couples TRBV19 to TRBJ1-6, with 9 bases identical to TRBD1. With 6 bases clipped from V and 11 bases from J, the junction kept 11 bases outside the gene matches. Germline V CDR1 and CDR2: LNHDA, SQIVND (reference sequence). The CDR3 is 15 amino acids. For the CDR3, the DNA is TGTGCCAGTAGGGACAGGGGCTCGGACTTAACACCCCTCCACTTT. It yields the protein CASRDRGSDLTPLHF.

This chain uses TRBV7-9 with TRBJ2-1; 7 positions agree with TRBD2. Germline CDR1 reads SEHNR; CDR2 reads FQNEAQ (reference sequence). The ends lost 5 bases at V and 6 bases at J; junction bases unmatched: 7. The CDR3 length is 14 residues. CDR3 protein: CASSQAGTTNEQFF. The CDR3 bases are TGTGCCAGCAGCCAGGCCGGGACTACCAATGAGCAGTTCTTC.

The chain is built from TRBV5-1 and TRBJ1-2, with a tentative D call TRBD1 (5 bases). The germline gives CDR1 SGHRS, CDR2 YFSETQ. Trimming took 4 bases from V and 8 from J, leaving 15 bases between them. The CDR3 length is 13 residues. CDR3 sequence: CASSKTESRGYTF. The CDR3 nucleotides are TGCGCCAGCAGCAAGACAGAGAGCAGGGGCTACACCTTC.

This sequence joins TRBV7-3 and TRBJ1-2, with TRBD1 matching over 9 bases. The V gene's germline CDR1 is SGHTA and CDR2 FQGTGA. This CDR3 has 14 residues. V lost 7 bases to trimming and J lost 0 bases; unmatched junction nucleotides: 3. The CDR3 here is CASTRTGANYGYTF. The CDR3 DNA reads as TGTGCCAGCACCAGGACAGGGGCTAACTATGGCTACACCTTC.

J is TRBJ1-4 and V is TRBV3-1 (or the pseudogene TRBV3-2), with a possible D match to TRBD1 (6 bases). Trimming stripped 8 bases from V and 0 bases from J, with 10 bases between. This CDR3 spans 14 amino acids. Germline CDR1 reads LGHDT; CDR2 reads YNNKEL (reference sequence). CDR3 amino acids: CASGTIATNEKLFF. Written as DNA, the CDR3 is TGTGCCAGCGGGACAATTGCAACTAATGAAAAACTGTTTTTT.

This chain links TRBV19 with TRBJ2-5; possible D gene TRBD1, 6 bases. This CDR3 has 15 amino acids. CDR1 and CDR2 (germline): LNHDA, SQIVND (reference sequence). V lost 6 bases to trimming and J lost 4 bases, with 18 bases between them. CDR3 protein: CASRRPGMGAETQYF. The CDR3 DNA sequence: TGTGCCAGTAGGCGCCCCGGGATGGGGGCAGAGACCCAGTACTTC.

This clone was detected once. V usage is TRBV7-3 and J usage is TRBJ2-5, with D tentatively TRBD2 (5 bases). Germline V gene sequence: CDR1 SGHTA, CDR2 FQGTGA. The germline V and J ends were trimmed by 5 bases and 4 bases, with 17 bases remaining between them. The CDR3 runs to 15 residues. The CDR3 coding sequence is TGTGCCAGCAGCCCGAGGCAGTCGGAGGTAGAGACCCAGTACTTC. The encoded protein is CASSPRQSEVETQYF.

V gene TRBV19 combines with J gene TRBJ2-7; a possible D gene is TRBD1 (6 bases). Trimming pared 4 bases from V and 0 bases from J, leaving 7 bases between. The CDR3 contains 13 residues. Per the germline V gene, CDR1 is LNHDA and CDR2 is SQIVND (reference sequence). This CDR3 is CASSKDSSYEQYF. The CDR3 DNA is TGTGCCAGTAGTAAGGACAGCTCCTACGAGCAGTACTTC.

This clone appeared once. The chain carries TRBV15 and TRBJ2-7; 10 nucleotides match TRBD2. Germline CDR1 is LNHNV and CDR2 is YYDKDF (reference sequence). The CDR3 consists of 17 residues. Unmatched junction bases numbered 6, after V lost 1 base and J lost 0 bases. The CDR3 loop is CATSRGGLAASSYEQYF. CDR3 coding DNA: TGTGCCACCAGCAGAGGCGGACTAGCGGCGAGCTCCTACGAGCAGTACTTC.

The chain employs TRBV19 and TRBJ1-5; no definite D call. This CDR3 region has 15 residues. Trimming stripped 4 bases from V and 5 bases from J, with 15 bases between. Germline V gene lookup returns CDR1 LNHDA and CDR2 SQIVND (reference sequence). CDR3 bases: TGTGCCAGTAGTACCCGGACTCCTGGGGATCAGCCCCAGCATTTT. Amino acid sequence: CASSTRTPGDQPQHF.

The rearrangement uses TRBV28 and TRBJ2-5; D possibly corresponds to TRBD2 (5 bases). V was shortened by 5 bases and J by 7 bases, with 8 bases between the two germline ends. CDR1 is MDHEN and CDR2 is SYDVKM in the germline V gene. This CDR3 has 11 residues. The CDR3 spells CASSLEGTQYF. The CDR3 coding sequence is TGTGCCAGCAGTCTAGAGGGGACCCAGTACTTC.

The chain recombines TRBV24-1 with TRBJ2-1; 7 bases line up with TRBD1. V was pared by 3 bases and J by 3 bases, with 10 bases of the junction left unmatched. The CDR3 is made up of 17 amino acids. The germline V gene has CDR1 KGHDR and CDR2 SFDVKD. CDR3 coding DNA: TGTGCCACCAGTGATACAGGGGTTGGTCGACTCTACAATGAGCAGTTCTTC. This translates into CATSDTGVGRLYNEQFF.

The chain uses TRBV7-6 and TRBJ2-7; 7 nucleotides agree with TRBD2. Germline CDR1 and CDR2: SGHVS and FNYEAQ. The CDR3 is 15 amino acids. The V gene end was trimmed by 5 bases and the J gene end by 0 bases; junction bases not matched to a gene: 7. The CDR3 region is CASSPLGGYSYEQYF. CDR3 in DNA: TGTGCCAGCAGCCCCCTGGGGGGGTACTCCTACGAGCAGTACTTC.

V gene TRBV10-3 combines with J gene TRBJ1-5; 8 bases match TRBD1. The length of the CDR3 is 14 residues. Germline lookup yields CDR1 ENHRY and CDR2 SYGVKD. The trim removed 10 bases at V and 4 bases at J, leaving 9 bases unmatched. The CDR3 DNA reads TGTGCCAGCTGGACAGGGTCACCGAATCAGCCCCAGCATTTT. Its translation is CASWTGSPNQPQHF.